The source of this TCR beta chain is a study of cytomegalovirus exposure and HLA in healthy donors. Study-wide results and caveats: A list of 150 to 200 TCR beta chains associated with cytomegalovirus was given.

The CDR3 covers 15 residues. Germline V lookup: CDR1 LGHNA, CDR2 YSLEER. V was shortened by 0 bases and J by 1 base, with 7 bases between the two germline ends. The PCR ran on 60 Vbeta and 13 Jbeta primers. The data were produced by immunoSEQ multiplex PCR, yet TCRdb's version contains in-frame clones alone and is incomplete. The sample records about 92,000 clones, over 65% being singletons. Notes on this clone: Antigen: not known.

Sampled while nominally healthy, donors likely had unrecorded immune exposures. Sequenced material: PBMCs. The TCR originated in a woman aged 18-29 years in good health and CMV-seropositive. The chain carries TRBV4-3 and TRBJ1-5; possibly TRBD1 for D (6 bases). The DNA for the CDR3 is TGCGCCAGCAGCCAAGACAGGGGAAGCAATCAGCCCCAGCATTTT. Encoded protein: CASSQDRGSNQPQHF.